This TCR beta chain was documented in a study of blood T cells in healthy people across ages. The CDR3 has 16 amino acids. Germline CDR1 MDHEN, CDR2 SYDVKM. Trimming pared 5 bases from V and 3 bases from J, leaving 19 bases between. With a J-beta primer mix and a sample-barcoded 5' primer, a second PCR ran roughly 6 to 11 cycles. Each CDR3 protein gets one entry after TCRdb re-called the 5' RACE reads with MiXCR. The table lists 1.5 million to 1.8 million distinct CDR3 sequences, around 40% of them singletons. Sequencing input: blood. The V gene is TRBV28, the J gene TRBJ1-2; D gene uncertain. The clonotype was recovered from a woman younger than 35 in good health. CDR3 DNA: TGTGCCAGCAGTGCCCCACGACGACTTAGGGACTATGGCTACACCTTC. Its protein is CASSAPRRLRDYGYTF.